The 25 T cell receptor beta chains below come from one sample, sequenced in a study of cytomegalovirus exposure and HLA in healthy donors. PCR primers comprised 60 Vbeta and 13 Jbeta primers. Sequencing was performed with immunoSEQ multiplex PCR; in TCRdb, only in-frame clones are kept and a portion is missing. The sample lists 95,000 to 150,000 clones; roughly 80% were seen once. Sample: PBMCs. These receptors were collected from a man in his fifties or sixties in good health and CMV-seropositive.

V usage is TRBV5-1 and J usage is TRBJ2-7; 14 nucleotides align to TRBD2. Germline trimming cut 4 bases from V and 5 bases from J; bases unmatched to any gene: 11. The CDR3 is made up of 17 amino acids. The germline V gene encodes CDR1 SGHRS and CDR2 YFSETQ. This CDR3 reads CASSSRLAGGGSHEQYF. The CDR3 region has the DNA TGCGCCAGCAGCAGCCGACTAGCGGGAGGGGGGTCCCACGAGCAGTACTTC. The full variable domain, in which reference TRBV5-1 and TRBJ2-7 provide the parts outside the CDR3, is KAGVTQTPRYLIKTRGQQVTLSCSPISGHRSVSWYQQTPGQGLQFLFEYFSETQRNKGNFPGRFSGRQFSNSRSEMNVSTLELGDSALYLCASSSRLAGGGSHEQYFGPGTRLTVT.

This clone was seen a handful of times. This sequence joins TRBV10-2 and TRBJ2-7; D is unresolved. Germline CDR1 reads WSHSY; CDR2 reads SAAADI. With 6 bases removed from V and 4 bases from J, the gap between germline ends came to 16 bases. The CDR3 covers 14 residues. The CDR3 protein is CASRKELLVYEQYF. In DNA form, the CDR3 reads TGCGCCAGCAGGAAGGAGCTACTGGTGTACGAGCAGTACTTC.

In its sample, this clone was seen once. The chain employs TRBV6-1 and TRBJ1-5; no clear D gene. CDR3 length: 13 residues. Between the trimmed V and J ends, which lost 4 bases and 1 base, there was a span of 5 bases. Germline V gives CDR1 MNHNS, CDR2 SASEGT. For the CDR3, the DNA is TGTGCCAGCAGTGTAGAGAGCAATCAGCCCCAGCATTTT. It is translated as CASSVESNQPQHF.

The chain joins TRBV29-1 to TRBJ2-3; a weak D match, TRBD1 (6 bases). The CDR3 covers 14 residues. The V and J ends lost 6 bases and 2 bases respectively, with 15 bases between them. In germline, CDR1 is SQVTM, CDR2 ANQGSEA. CDR3 coding DNA: TGCAGCGTCGACGGTCACAGGGACACAGATACGCAGTATTTT. Translation: CSVDGHRDTDTQYF.

The chain is built from TRBV19 and TRBJ1-5; TRBD1 matches 7 bases. V shed 8 bases, J shed 6 bases, and the junction held 7 bases outside the gene matches. The CDR3 is 13 amino acids. Germline CDR1 reads LNHDA; CDR2 reads SQIVND (reference sequence). DNA for the CDR3: TGTGCCAGTCAAGACAGGGACCCTCAGCCCCAGCATTTT. Translating gives CASQDRDPQPQHF.

The J gene is TRBJ1-4, the V gene TRBV4-1; no clear D. Trimming pared 10 bases from V and 2 bases from J, leaving 17 bases between. The CDR3 runs 15 residues. CDR1 MGHRA and CDR2 YSYEKL come from the germline V gene. CDR3 DNA sequence: TGCGCCACCTCCCCGTTTGAGTTGACTAATGAAAAACTGTTTTTT. This encodes CATSPFELTNEKLFF.

This clone has a handful of counts. The genes are TRBV27 and TRBJ1-1; the match to TRBD1 covers 7 bases. Losses at the gene ends were 5 bases for V and 5 bases for J; bases not matched to a gene: 14. The CDR3 sequence is 16 residues long. The V gene's germline CDR1 is MNHEY and CDR2 SMNVEV (reference sequence). The DNA of the CDR3 is TGTGCCAGCAGTACGACAGGGTTTTCTAGTCGGACTGAAGCTTTCTTT. Its translation: CASSTTGFSSRTEAFF.

This chain uses TRBV29-1 with TRBJ1-2; possibly TRBD1 for D (5 bases). V shed 6 bases and J shed 6 bases, with 8 bases lying between them. The CDR3 loop spans 10 amino acids. Per the germline V gene, CDR1 is SQVTM and CDR2 is ANQGSEA. The CDR3 DNA reads TGCAGCGTGCTCAGGGATGGCTACACCTTC. Translating gives CSVLRDGYTF.

This chain joins TRBV29-1 and TRBJ2-7, with 14 bases that match TRBD2. Germline CDR1 reads SQVTM; CDR2 reads ANQGSEA. This CDR3 region has 15 residues. V lost 4 bases, J lost 6 bases, and 8 bases stayed unmatched. Written as DNA, the CDR3 is TGCAGCGTTGGGGGCTCCGGGACTAGCGGGAGCGAGCAGTACTTC. Its translation: CSVGGSGTSGSEQYF.

The genes are TRBV11-3 and TRBJ2-1; 8 nucleotides line up with TRBD2. This CDR3 comprises 17 residues. V shed 5 bases, J shed 8 bases, and the junction held 17 bases outside the gene matches. The V gene's germline CDR1 is SGHNT and CDR2 YENEEA. The CDR3 region has the DNA TGTGCCAGCAGCCGGGGGGGAGGGGGTGCCACAATTGATGAGCAGTTCTTC. This gives the protein CASSRGGGGATIDEQFF.

V gene TRBV5-1 combines with J gene TRBJ1-1, with TRBD1 identical over 12 bases. V gave up 4 bases and J gave up 0 bases; unmatched junction bases: 7. Germline V lookup: CDR1 SGHRS, CDR2 YFSETQ. The CDR3 runs 17 residues. The CDR3 nucleotides read TGCGCCAGCAGCCCGGGACAGGGGGCGCGAATGAACACTGAAGCTTTCTTT. This translates into CASSPGQGARMNTEAFF.

The chain is built from TRBV13 and TRBJ1-2; 7 nucleotides align to TRBD1. Germline V CDR1 and CDR2: PRHDT, FYEKMQ (reference sequence). The CDR3 totals 15 residues. The V gene end was trimmed by 5 bases and the J gene end by 6 bases; junction bases not matched to a gene: 12. CDR3 protein: CASSDEGAGGNGYTF. CDR3 DNA sequence: TGTGCCAGCAGCGACGAGGGGGCGGGGGGGAATGGCTACACCTTC.

The chain is built from TRBV9 and TRBJ2-7; D perhaps matches TRBD2 (6 bases). The CDR3 is 16 amino acids. Germline V gene lookup returns CDR1 SGDLS and CDR2 YYNGEE. Trimming took off 1 base at V and 3 bases at J, with 17 bases between the two ends. The CDR3 DNA reads TGTGCCAGCAGCGTATCCGCGGGAAATCGATACTACGAGCAGTACTTC. Translating it yields CASSVSAGNRYYEQYF.

This clone was seen a handful of times. CDR3 amino acids: CASSIEWTEAFF. Written as DNA, the CDR3 is TGTGCCAGCAGCATAGAATGGACTGAAGCTTTCTTT. J is TRBJ1-1 and V is TRBV5-6; D is ambiguous. Germline CDR1 reads SGHDT; CDR2 reads YYEEEE. The CDR3 loop spans 12 amino acids. Trimming left V 4 bases short and J 5 bases short, with 9 bases between.

This sequence joins TRBV6-6 and TRBJ2-7; the match to TRBD2 covers 9 bases. CDR1 MNHNY and CDR2 SVGAGI come from the germline V gene (reference sequence). Unmatched junction bases numbered 9, after V lost 0 bases and J lost 6 bases. This CDR3 contains 16 residues. The CDR3 here is CASSYSKLAGLREQYF. The CDR3, as DNA: TGTGCCAGCAGTTACTCAAAACTAGCGGGCCTTCGCGAGCAGTACTTC.

V and J are TRBV28 and TRBJ2-5, with 9 positions matching TRBD2. From germline, CDR1 is MDHEN and CDR2 SYDVKM. V lost 8 bases to trimming and J lost 7 bases; unmatched junction nucleotides: 11. The CDR3 covers 14 residues. In DNA, the CDR3 is TGTGCCAGCGGCCGGACTAGCGCAAGGGGGACCCAGTACTTC. Protein product: CASGRTSARGTQYF.

The rearrangement links TRBV19 to TRBJ1-2, with a tentative D call TRBD1 (5 bases). This CDR3 is 13 amino acids long. In germline, CDR1 is LNHDA, CDR2 SQIVND (reference sequence). Trimming took off 4 bases at V and 0 bases at J, with 6 bases between the two ends. CDR3 in amino acids: CASSRGANYGYTF. CDR3 bases: TGTGCCAGTAGTAGGGGGGCTAACTATGGCTACACCTTC. Using reference TRBV19 and TRBJ1-2 for the parts outside the CDR3, the full variable domain is DGGITQSPKYLFRKEGQNVTLSCEQNLNHDAMYWYRQDPGQGLRLIYYSQIVNDFQKGDIAEGYSVSREKKESFPLTVTSAQKNPTAFYLCASSRGANYGYTFGSGTRLTVV.

This chain joins TRBV9 and TRBJ2-7; 8 nucleotides line up with TRBD2. The length of the CDR3 is 14 residues. V dropped 2 bases and J dropped 3; count of bases not matched to a gene: 4. CDR1 and CDR2 from the germline V gene are SGDLS and YYNGEE. The CDR3 DNA reads TGTGCCAGCAGCGTGGCTAGCGGGTTCTACGAGCAGTACTTC. As protein: CASSVASGFYEQYF.

V is TRBV2 and J is TRBJ1-3; maybe TRBD1 (6 bases). V was pared by 4 bases and J by 6 bases, with 13 bases between. CDR1 and CDR2 from the germline V gene are SNHLY and FYNNEI. This CDR3 region has 14 residues. CDR3 sequence reads: CASSVAGVANTIYF. The CDR3, as DNA: TGTGCCAGCAGTGTGGCAGGGGTGGCAAACACCATATATTTT.

The chain joins TRBV29-1 to TRBJ2-7; 10 positions match TRBD2. J lost 7 bases, V lost 3 bases, and 15 bases had no gene match. The CDR3 consists of 16 residues. CDR1 and CDR2 from the germline V gene are SQVTM and ANQGSEA. CDR3 sequence: CSVEGLAGDITQEQYF. The CDR3 bases are TGCAGCGTTGAGGGGCTAGCGGGGGATATTACGCAGGAGCAGTACTTC.

The chain combines TRBV14 with TRBJ2-7; 10 positions match TRBD2. This CDR3 comprises 19 residues. The germline CDR1 and CDR2 sequences are SGHDN and FVKESK. V trimming: 0 bases; J trimming: 6 bases; junction bases outside the gene matches: 17. The CDR3 DNA reads as TGTGCCAGCAGCCAAGAATGGTACAAGCGGGAGGGCCTCCTAGGCGAGCAGTACTTC. Protein: CASSQEWYKREGLLGEQYF.

This clone occurred a few times. V gene TRBV9 combines with J gene TRBJ2-5; TRBD2 matches 9 bases. CDR1 SGDLS and CDR2 YYNGEE come from the germline V gene. The CDR3 spans 16 residues. V gave up 4 bases and J gave up 4 bases; unmatched junction bases: 11. Here the CDR3 DNA reads TGTGCCAGCAGCCCCTGGGTAGCGGGAGTAGGAGAGACCCAGTACTTC. Translation: CASSPWVAGVGETQYF.

V and J are TRBV10-1 and TRBJ1-4; tentatively, D is TRBD1 (5 bases). The CDR3 contains 15 residues. The germline V gene has CDR1 WNHNN and CDR2 SYGVQD (reference sequence). V lost 3 bases and J 4 bases, leaving 12 bases between the germline ends. The CDR3 is CASSDPTANNEKLFF. CDR3 DNA: TGCGCCAGCAGTGACCCGACAGCCAATAATGAAAAACTGTTTTTT.

The V call is TRBV15, the J call TRBJ2-5; 7 bases agree with TRBD1. The CDR3 runs 15 residues. Germline-derived CDR1 and CDR2 are LNHNV and YYDKDF (reference sequence). V was clipped by 5 bases and J by 4 bases; unmatched bases: 10. CDR3 amino acids: CATSSDVGGRETQYF. The CDR3 DNA is TGTGCCACCAGCTCCGACGTAGGGGGCAGAGAGACCCAGTACTTC.

The chain employs TRBV7-8 and TRBJ2-7, with 10 bases matching TRBD2. The CDR3 covers 15 residues. The ends lost 5 bases at V and 4 bases at J; junction bases unmatched: 8. Germline lookup yields CDR1 SGHVS and CDR2 FQNEAQ. CDR3 loop: CASSASSGSGYEQYF. CDR3 coding DNA: TGTGCCAGCAGCGCATCTAGCGGGAGTGGTTACGAGCAGTACTTC.